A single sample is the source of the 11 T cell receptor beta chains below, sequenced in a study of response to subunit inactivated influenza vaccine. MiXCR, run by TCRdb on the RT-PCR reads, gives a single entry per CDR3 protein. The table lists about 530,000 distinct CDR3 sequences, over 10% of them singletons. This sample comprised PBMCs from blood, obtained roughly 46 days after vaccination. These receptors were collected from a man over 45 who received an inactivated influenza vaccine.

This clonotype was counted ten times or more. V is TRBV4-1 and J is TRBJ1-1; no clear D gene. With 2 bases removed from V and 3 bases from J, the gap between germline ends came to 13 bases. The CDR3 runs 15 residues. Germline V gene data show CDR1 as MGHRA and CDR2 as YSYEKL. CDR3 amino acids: CASSQRVIADTEAFF. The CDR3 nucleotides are TGCGCCAGCAGCCAACGGGTTATCGCGGACACTGAAGCTTTCTTT.

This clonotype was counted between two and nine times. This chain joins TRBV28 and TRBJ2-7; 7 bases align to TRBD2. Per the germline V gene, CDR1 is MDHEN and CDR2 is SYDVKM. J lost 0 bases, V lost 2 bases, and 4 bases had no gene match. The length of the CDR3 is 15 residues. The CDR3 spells CASSLGGSGSYEQYF. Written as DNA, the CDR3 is TGTGCCAGCAGTTTAGGCGGGAGTGGCTCCTACGAGCAGTACTTC.

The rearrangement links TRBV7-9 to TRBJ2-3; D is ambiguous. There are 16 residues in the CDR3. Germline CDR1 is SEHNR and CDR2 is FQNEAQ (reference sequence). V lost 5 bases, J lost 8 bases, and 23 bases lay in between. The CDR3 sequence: CASSEWRGQEPGTQYF. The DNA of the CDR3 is TGTGCCAGCAGCGAGTGGCGCGGTCAGGAGCCCGGTACGCAGTATTTT.

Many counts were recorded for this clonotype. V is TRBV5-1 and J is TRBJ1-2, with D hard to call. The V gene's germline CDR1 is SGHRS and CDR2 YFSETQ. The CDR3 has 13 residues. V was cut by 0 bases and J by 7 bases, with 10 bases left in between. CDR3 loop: CASSLDGPPGYTF. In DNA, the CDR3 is TGCGCCAGCAGCTTGGATGGGCCCCCTGGCTACACCTTC.

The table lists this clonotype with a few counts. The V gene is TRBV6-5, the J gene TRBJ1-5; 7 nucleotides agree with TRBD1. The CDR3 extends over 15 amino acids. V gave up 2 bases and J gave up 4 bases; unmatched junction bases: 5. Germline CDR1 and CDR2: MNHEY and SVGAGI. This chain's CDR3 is CASSYGGQVNQPQHF. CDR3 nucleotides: TGTGCCAGCAGTTACGGTGGACAGGTTAATCAGCCCCAGCATTTT.

CDR3 bases: TGTGCCAGCTCCCCTAGACTAGCCGATGAGCAGTTCTTC. Translating gives CASSPRLADEQFF. The V gene is TRBV18, the J gene TRBJ2-1; 7 bases align to TRBD2. Germline loops: CDR1 KGHSH, CDR2 LQKENI. With V trimmed by 6 bases and J by 8 bases, 7 bases remained unmatched. The CDR3 length is 13 residues.

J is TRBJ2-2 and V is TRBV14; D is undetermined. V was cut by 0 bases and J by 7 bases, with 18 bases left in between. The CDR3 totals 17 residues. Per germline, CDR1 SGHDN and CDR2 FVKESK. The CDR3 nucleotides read TGTGCCAGCAGCCAAGATTTTAACCCTAGTTTTATCGGGGAGCTGTTTTTT. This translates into CASSQDFNPSFIGELFF.

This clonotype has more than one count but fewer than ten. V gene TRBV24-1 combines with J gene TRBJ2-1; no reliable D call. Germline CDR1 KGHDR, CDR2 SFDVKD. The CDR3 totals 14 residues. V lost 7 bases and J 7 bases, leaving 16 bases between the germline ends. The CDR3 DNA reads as TGTGCCACCAGGGGGAATTGGGATAGGAATGAGCAGTTCTTC. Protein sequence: CATRGNWDRNEQFF.

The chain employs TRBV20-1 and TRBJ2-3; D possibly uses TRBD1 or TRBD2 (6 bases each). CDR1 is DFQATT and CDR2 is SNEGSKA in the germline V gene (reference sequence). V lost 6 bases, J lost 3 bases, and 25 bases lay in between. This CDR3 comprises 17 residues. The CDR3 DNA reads TGCAGTGCCAACGGCCGGGGGAAGACAGGTGCTACAGATACGCAGTATTTT. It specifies CSANGRGKTGATDTQYF.

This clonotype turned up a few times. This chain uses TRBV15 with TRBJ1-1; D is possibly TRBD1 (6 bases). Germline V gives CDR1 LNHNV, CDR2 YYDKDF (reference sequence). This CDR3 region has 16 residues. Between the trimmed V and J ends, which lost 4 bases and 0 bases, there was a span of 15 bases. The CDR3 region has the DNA TGTGCCACCAGCAATGGACAGCTCCTCATGAACACTGAAGCTTTCTTT. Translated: CATSNGQLLMNTEAFF.

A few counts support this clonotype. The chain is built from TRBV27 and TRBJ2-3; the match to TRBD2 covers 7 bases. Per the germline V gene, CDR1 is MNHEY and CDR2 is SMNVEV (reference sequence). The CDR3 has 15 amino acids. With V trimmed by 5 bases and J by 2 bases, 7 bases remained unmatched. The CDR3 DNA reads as TGTGCCAGCAGTCTGGGGGGGATAGTCACAGATACGCAGTATTTT. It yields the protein CASSLGGIVTDTQYF.